Below, 32 T cell receptor beta chains from the same sample are listed, as sequenced in a study of blood T cell repertoires in COVID-19. Here immunoSEQ multiplex PCR was the method, and the copy in TCRdb shows in-frame clones only, minus some. The data show about 200,000 clones, 70% to 85% seen once. Sequenced material: peripheral blood. These receptor sequences come from a human donor with acute or convalescent COVID-19. The donor label of this sample is uncertain.

The chain links TRBV20-1 to TRBJ1-5, with no clear D. CDR1 is DFQATT, CDR2 SNEGSKA, per germline (reference sequence). There are 11 residues in the CDR3. V was cut by 3 bases and J by 6 bases, with 6 bases left in between. CDR3 coding DNA: TGCAGTGCTAGGTCGGGTCAGCCCCAGCATTTT. It specifies CSARSGQPQHF.

This chain joins TRBV28 and TRBJ1-1, with 9 bases identical to TRBD1. CDR3 length equals 12 residues. The trim removed 2 bases at V and 8 bases at J, leaving 0 bases unmatched. Germline V gene sequence: CDR1 MDHEN, CDR2 SYDVKM. The CDR3 protein is CASSLDRGEAFF. The CDR3 DNA follows: TGTGCCAGCAGTTTAGACAGGGGGGAAGCTTTCTTT.

This rearrangement joins TRBV5-5 to TRBJ2-2, with D possibly TRBD1 on 5 matching bases. This CDR3 is built from 15 residues. V lost 0 bases and J lost 4, with 10 bases in between. Germline V gene lookup returns CDR1 SGHKS and CDR2 YYEKEE (reference sequence). CDR3 nucleotide sequence: TGTGCCAGCAGCTTGGATGGCAGGGCCACCGGGGAGCTGTTTTTT. It codes for CASSLDGRATGELFF.

The chain uses TRBV7-2 and TRBJ1-3; D gene uncertain. Per germline, CDR1 SGHTA and CDR2 FQGNSA. The CDR3 consists of 15 residues. V was shortened by 1 base and J by 4 bases, with 11 bases between the two germline ends. CDR3 DNA: TGTGCCAGCAGCTTAGATCTGGGAGGCGGAAACACCATATATTTT. Translation gives CASSLDLGGGNTIYF. The entire variable domain, with the rest obtained from reference TRBV7-2 and TRBJ1-3, is as follows: GAGVSQSPSNKVTEKGKDVELRCDPISGHTALYWYRQSLGQGLEFLIYFQGNSAPDKSGLPSDRFSAERTGGSVSTLTIQRTQQEDSAVYLCASSLDLGGGNTIYFGEGSWLTVV.

The chain employs TRBV19 and TRBJ1-4; D is possibly TRBD1 (5 bases). The length of the CDR3 is 15 residues. The germline V and J ends were trimmed by 7 bases and 5 bases, with 17 bases remaining between them. Looked up from germline, CDR1 is LNHDA and CDR2 is SQIVND (reference sequence). CDR3 nucleotide sequence: TGTGCCAGTACTCCTGACGTCGGGGGGAATGAAAAACTGTTTTTT. Translation gives CASTPDVGGNEKLFF.

The J gene is TRBJ1-3, the V gene TRBV5-4; D possibly corresponds to TRBD1 (5 bases). Looked up from germline, CDR1 is SGHNT and CDR2 is YYREEE (reference sequence). This CDR3 has 17 residues. Trimming shortened V by 0 bases and J by 0 bases, and 13 bases separated the two germline ends. CDR3: CASSLGTFGSSGNTIYF. In DNA, the CDR3 is TGTGCCAGCAGCTTGGGGACATTCGGTAGCTCTGGAAACACCATATATTTT.

The chain has TRBV10-2 and TRBJ1-1; unclear D gene. V shed 0 bases and J shed 4 bases, with 6 bases lying between them. The CDR3 is 13 amino acids. CDR1 is WSHSY and CDR2 is SAAADI in the germline V gene. As DNA, the CDR3 is TGCGCCAGCAGTGAGTCGAGGGTCACTGAAGCTTTCTTT. Translation gives CASSESRVTEAFF.

As concerns this clone: At one end, the junction sequence differs from germline, possibly due to a read error. V gene TRBV4-2 combines with J gene TRBJ2-3, with 8 bases lining up with TRBD1. The CDR3 totals 13 residues. Germline loops: CDR1 LGHNA, CDR2 YNFKEQ. Here the CDR3 reads CASSPGQADSQYF. CDR3 sequence (DNA): TGTGCCAGCAGTCCGGGACAGGCAGATTCGCAGTATTTT.

The J gene is TRBJ2-1, the V gene TRBV5-5; 10 bases are shared with TRBD2. Unmatched junction bases numbered 1, after V lost 0 bases and J lost 4 bases. CDR1 and CDR2 (germline): SGHKS, YYEKEE (reference sequence). The CDR3 length is 15 residues. CDR3 sequence reads: CASSLVLAGYNEQFF. The CDR3 bases are TGTGCCAGCAGCTTGGTACTAGCGGGGTACAATGAGCAGTTCTTC.

This chain joins TRBV3-1 (or the pseudogene TRBV3-2) and TRBJ1-2, with TRBD1 as a possible D gene (6 bases). The germline gives CDR1 LGHDT, CDR2 YNNKEL (reference sequence). The CDR3 sequence is 14 residues long. V lost 0 bases and J lost 8, with 13 bases in between. The CDR3 nucleotides are TGTGCCAGCAGCCAAGATTTAACAGGGCGGGGCTACACCTTC. It translates to CASSQDLTGRGYTF.

The chain uses TRBV27 and TRBJ1-6, with 7 bases lining up with TRBD1. In germline, CDR1 is MNHEY, CDR2 SMNVEV (reference sequence). J gave up 6 bases and V 4 bases, and 9 bases lay outside the gene matches. The CDR3 spans 16 residues. The CDR3 sequence is CASSSPGQKFNSPLHF. CDR3 nucleotides: TGTGCCAGCAGTTCCCCGGGACAGAAATTTAATTCACCCCTCCACTTT.

V is TRBV29-1 and J is TRBJ2-7, with D perhaps matching TRBD2 (5 bases). The V end was cut by 5 bases, the J end by 9 bases, with 17 bases between. The CDR3 is made up of 12 amino acids. Germline CDR1 and CDR2: SQVTM and ANQGSEA. CDR3 protein: CSVQAELRGQYF. The CDR3 region has the DNA TGCAGCGTTCAAGCGGAGCTACGTGGGCAGTACTTC.

The rearrangement joins TRBV7-9 to TRBJ2-5, with TRBD2 identical over 12 bases. The CDR3 is 15 amino acids. Germline CDR1 SEHNR, CDR2 FQNEAQ (reference sequence). The J segment lost 4 bases and the V segment lost 4 bases, leaving 4 bases of the junction unmatched. CDR3 loop: CASSSSGRASETQYF. The CDR3, as DNA: TGTGCCAGCAGCTCTAGCGGGAGGGCATCAGAGACCCAGTACTTC.

The rearrangement links TRBV3-1 (or the pseudogene TRBV3-2) to TRBJ2-4, with 8 bases that match TRBD1. The CDR3 has 15 residues. Trimming removed 5 bases from V and 5 bases from J; junction bases left unmatched: 8. Germline CDR1 is LGHDT and CDR2 is YNNKEL (reference sequence). The CDR3: CASSRTGPSQNIQYF. The CDR3 region has the DNA TGTGCCAGCAGCAGGACAGGGCCCTCCCAAAACATTCAGTACTTC.

V is TRBV19 and J is TRBJ1-1, with D perhaps matching TRBD1 (5 bases). CDR3 length: 15 amino acids. Trimming pared 4 bases from V and 1 base from J, leaving 13 bases between. Germline V gene data show CDR1 as LNHDA and CDR2 as SQIVND (reference sequence). As DNA, the CDR3 is TGTGCCAGTAGTACCCGGACATATCAGAACACTGAAGCTTTCTTT. Its protein is CASSTRTYQNTEAFF.

This clone was recorded only once. This chain joins TRBV7-6 and TRBJ2-7, with 11 bases fitting TRBD2. Per germline, CDR1 SGHVS and CDR2 FNYEAQ. The ends lost 5 bases at V and 0 bases at J; junction bases unmatched: 9. This CDR3 has 17 residues. The CDR3 spells CASSPGTSGGGSYEQYF. The DNA of the CDR3 is TGTGCCAGCAGCCCCGGGACTAGCGGAGGGGGCTCCTACGAGCAGTACTTC.

The V and J genes are TRBV7-9 and TRBJ2-5; D uncertain. This CDR3 comprises 13 residues. V was pared by 5 bases and J by 5 bases, with 12 bases between. Germline CDR1 SEHNR, CDR2 FQNEAQ (reference sequence). In DNA form, the CDR3 reads TGTGCCAGCAGCGTCCTATACGAGGAGACCCAGTACTTC. This translates into CASSVLYEETQYF.

The gene calls are TRBV27 and TRBJ1-1, with TRBD1 as a possible D gene (5 bases). CDR3 size: 14 residues. Germline lookup yields CDR1 MNHEY and CDR2 SMNVEV (reference sequence). The germline V and J ends were trimmed by 4 bases and 1 base, with 10 bases remaining between them. The CDR3 region is CASSSYTGNTEAFF. DNA of the CDR3: TGTGCCAGCAGTTCTTACACAGGGAACACTGAAGCTTTCTTT.

The chain recombines TRBV28 with TRBJ2-1; D remains unclear. The germline V and J ends were trimmed by 3 bases and 4 bases, with 13 bases remaining between them. Germline lookup yields CDR1 MDHEN and CDR2 SYDVKM. The CDR3 sequence is 15 residues long. The CDR3 DNA follows: TGTGCCAGCAGTTTGAGGAGAGGATTATACAATGAGCAGTTCTTC. It yields the protein CASSLRRGLYNEQFF.

This clone appeared once. The rearrangement uses TRBV23-1 and TRBJ1-1, with D unclear. TRBV23-1 is an open reading frame whose function is uncertain. V lost 6 bases and J 11 bases, leaving 13 bases between the germline ends. The CDR3 has 11 amino acids. The CDR3 loop is CASRPTRGAFF. In DNA form, the CDR3 reads TGCGCCAGCAGACCTACTCGAGGGGCTTTCTTT.

The chain joins TRBV6-6 to TRBJ2-7; 9 nucleotides line up with TRBD2. Germline V CDR1 and CDR2: MNHNY, SVGAGI (reference sequence). The junction had 12 bases not matched to a gene; V was cut back by 4 bases and J by 5 bases. This CDR3 is built from 16 residues. DNA of the CDR3: TGTGCCAGCAGTTCTCCTCCGGGACTAGCTAGCCACGAGCAGTACTTC. Translation gives CASSSPPGLASHEQYF.

This rearrangement joins TRBV29-1 to TRBJ1-1, with 8 bases matching TRBD1. Germline loops: CDR1 SQVTM, CDR2 ANQGSEA. The CDR3 sequence is 14 residues long. V trimming: 5 bases; J trimming: 1 base; junction bases outside the gene matches: 6. DNA for the CDR3: TGCAGCGTTCGACGGACAGGGACGAACACTGAAGCTTTCTTT. It translates to CSVRRTGTNTEAFF.

The V call is TRBV30, the J call TRBJ2-1, with TRBD2 matching 9 bases. The germline V gene has CDR1 GTSNPN and CDR2 SVGIG (reference sequence). The CDR3 sequence is 14 residues long. With V trimmed by 4 bases and J by 7 bases, 8 bases remained unmatched. The CDR3 DNA sequence: TGTGCCTGGAAGTATATGACTAGCGGAAATGAGCAGTTCTTC. Amino acid sequence: CAWKYMTSGNEQFF. Supplemented by reference TRBV30 and TRBJ2-1, the full variable domain reads SQTIHQWPATLVQPVGSPLSLECTVEGTSNPNLYWYRQAAGRGLQLLFYSVGIGQISSEVPQNLSASRPQDRQFILSSKKLLLSDSGFYLCAWKYMTSGNEQFFGPGTRLTVL.

The chain is built from TRBV28 and TRBJ2-7, with D tentatively TRBD2 (6 bases). Germline V CDR1 and CDR2: MDHEN, SYDVKM. Trimming removed 6 bases from V and 2 bases from J, with 11 bases in between. CDR3 length: 13 amino acids. This CDR3 is CASRRDGTYEQYF. DNA of the CDR3: TGTGCCAGCAGGCGGGACGGAACCTACGAGCAGTACTTC.

V is TRBV9 and J is TRBJ1-1; 7 nucleotides agree with TRBD1. Germline trimming cut 3 bases from V and 2 bases from J; bases unmatched to any gene: 13. Germline V gene data show CDR1 as SGDLS and CDR2 as YYNGEE. CDR3 length equals 17 residues. CDR3 region: CASSAQQGTRGNTEAFF. CDR3 coding DNA: TGTGCCAGCAGCGCCCAACAGGGGACTCGGGGAAACACTGAAGCTTTCTTT.

This sequence joins TRBV29-1 and TRBJ1-1, with TRBD1 identical over 7 bases. CDR1 is SQVTM, CDR2 ANQGSEA, per germline. The V segment lost 7 bases and the J segment 5 bases; nucleotides outside the gene matches: 10. This CDR3 has 13 amino acids. The DNA of the CDR3 is TGCAGCGCCTGGAGTCCAGGGGGGACTGAAGCTTTCTTT. This translates into CSAWSPGGTEAFF.

This clone was observed a few times. CDR3 sequence (DNA): TGTGCCAGCAGTTTTGTCAGGCCTGGAAACACCATATATTTT. It is translated as CASSFVRPGNTIYF. This chain joins TRBV28 and TRBJ1-3; no definite D call. Trimming shortened V by 3 bases and J by 2 bases, and 8 bases separated the two germline ends. The CDR3 length is 14 residues. Germline V gene sequence: CDR1 MDHEN, CDR2 SYDVKM.

The CDR3 region has the DNA TGTGCCATCAGTGAGGGGGGGACTAGCGGGAGCCATGAGCAGTTCTTC. As protein: CAISEGGTSGSHEQFF. The V and J genes are TRBV10-3 and TRBJ2-1; 14 bases line up with TRBD2. This CDR3 is 16 amino acids long. CDR1 is ENHRY, CDR2 SYGVKD, per germline. V shed 2 bases, J shed 8 bases, and the junction held 5 bases outside the gene matches.

The V and J genes are TRBV24-1 and TRBJ1-1, with 9 nucleotides matching TRBD1. V trimming: 1 base; J trimming: 0 bases; junction bases outside the gene matches: 5. CDR3 size: 17 residues. CDR1 KGHDR and CDR2 SFDVKD come from the germline V gene. CDR3 sequence reads: CATSDLGGTGMNTEAFF. The CDR3 DNA follows: TGTGCCACCAGTGATTTAGGAGGGACAGGGATGAACACTGAAGCTTTCTTT.

The J gene is TRBJ1-1, the V gene TRBV6-5; tentatively, D is TRBD1 (5 bases). Germline values: CDR1 MNHEY, CDR2 SVGAGI. Trimming pared 6 bases from V and 1 base from J, leaving 15 bases between. CDR3 size: 15 residues. CDR3: CASRPGQGGNTEAFF. Written as DNA, the CDR3 is TGTGCCAGCAGACCCGGGCAGGGTGGGAACACTGAAGCTTTCTTT.

The chain joins TRBV18 to TRBJ1-1; 7 nucleotides agree with TRBD1. CDR3 length equals 20 residues. CDR1 and CDR2 from the germline V gene are KGHSH and LQKENI. The trim removed 2 bases at V and 0 bases at J, leaving 18 bases unmatched. This chain's CDR3 is CASSPGDRWGYTALNTEAFF. The DNA for the CDR3 is TGTGCCAGCTCACCAGGGGACAGATGGGGTTATACGGCACTGAACACTGAAGCTTTCTTT.

The chain combines TRBV10-3 with TRBJ2-7, with TRBD2 matching 9 bases. The junction had 7 bases not matched to a gene; V was cut back by 0 bases and J by 4 bases. The CDR3 spans 16 residues. CDR1 and CDR2 from the germline V gene are ENHRY and SYGVKD. CDR3 coding DNA: TGTGCCATCAGTGAGTCCACAGCGGGAGGATTTTACGAGCAGTACTTC. It encodes CAISESTAGGFYEQYF.